The 6 T cell receptor beta chains below all came from one sample that was sequenced in a study of blood T cell repertoires in COVID-19. Data came from immunoSEQ multiplex PCR; TCRdb stores just in-frame clones and leaves some out. Here the sample spans around 300,000 clones, around 86% being singletons. What was sequenced was PBMCs or T cells enriched from blood (not recorded which). The receptors shown here come from a woman in her forties who had recovered from COVID-19.

The chain combines TRBV19 with TRBJ2-2, with TRBD1 matching 8 bases. V dropped 6 bases and J dropped 4; count of bases not matched to a gene: 4. CDR3 length: 14 residues. From germline, CDR1 is LNHDA and CDR2 SQIVND (reference sequence). The CDR3 sequence is CASSRQGITGELFF. CDR3 DNA: TGTGCCAGTAGCAGACAGGGGATCACCGGGGAGCTGTTTTTT.

The chain joins TRBV7-2 to TRBJ1-5; D gene ambiguous. The CDR3 runs 14 residues. Germline values: CDR1 SGHTA, CDR2 FQGNSA. The V end was cut by 4 bases, the J end by 6 bases, with 13 bases between. The CDR3 spells CASSSGGRAQPQHF. CDR3 sequence (DNA): TGTGCCAGCAGCTCGGGCGGGAGGGCTCAGCCCCAGCATTTT. Variable domain in full (rest from reference TRBV7-2 and TRBJ1-5): GAGVSQSPSNKVTEKGKDVELRCDPISGHTALYWYRQSLGQGLEFLIYFQGNSAPDKSGLPSDRFSAERTGGSVSTLTIQRTQQEDSAVYLCASSSGGRAQPQHFGDGTRLSIL.

This chain links TRBV5-5 with TRBJ1-2; 8 positions match TRBD1. The CDR3 length is 15 residues. J gave up 2 bases and V 0 bases, and 3 bases lay outside the gene matches. Germline values: CDR1 SGHKS, CDR2 YYEKEE (reference sequence). The chain's CDR3 is CASSLATGVNYGYTF. The DNA of the CDR3 is TGTGCCAGCAGCTTGGCGACAGGGGTAAACTATGGCTACACCTTC.

This clone is a singleton in its sample. V usage is TRBV2 and J usage is TRBJ2-1, with D maybe TRBD2 (5 bases). The CDR3 contains 15 residues. Trimming removed 2 bases at V and 6 bases at J, with 14 bases between. Germline V CDR1 and CDR2: SNHLY, FYNNEI. CDR3 in amino acids: CASSESDWGVNEQFF. DNA for the CDR3: TGTGCCAGCAGTGAATCGGACTGGGGAGTCAATGAGCAGTTCTTC.

The genes are TRBV5-1 and TRBJ1-6, with D hard to call. The CDR3 contains 16 residues. CDR1 SGHRS and CDR2 YFSETQ come from the germline V gene. Trimming pared 1 base from V and 9 bases from J, leaving 17 bases between. CDR3 coding DNA: TGCGCCAGCAGCTTGTCATCTCTTACAGACGGTTCACCCCTCCACTTT. It translates to CASSLSSLTDGSPLHF.

The rearrangement joins TRBV20-1 to TRBJ1-6; D is possibly TRBD1 (6 bases). Trimming took 3 bases from V and 5 from J, leaving 14 bases between them. Germline lookup yields CDR1 DFQATT and CDR2 SNEGSKA (reference sequence). The CDR3 spans 15 residues. The CDR3, as DNA: TGCAGTGCTAGTCGGGGGGCTGACCATAATTCACCCCTCCACTTT. Protein product: CSASRGADHNSPLHF.